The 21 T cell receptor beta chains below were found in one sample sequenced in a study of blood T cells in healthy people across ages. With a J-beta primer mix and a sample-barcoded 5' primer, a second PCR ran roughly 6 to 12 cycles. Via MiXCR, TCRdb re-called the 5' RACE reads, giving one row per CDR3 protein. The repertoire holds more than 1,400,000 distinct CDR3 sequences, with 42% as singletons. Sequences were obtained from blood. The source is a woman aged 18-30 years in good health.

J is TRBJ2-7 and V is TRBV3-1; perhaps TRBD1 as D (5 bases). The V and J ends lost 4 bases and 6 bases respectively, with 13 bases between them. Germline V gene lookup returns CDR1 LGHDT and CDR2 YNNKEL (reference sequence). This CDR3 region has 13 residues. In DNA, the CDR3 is TGTGCCAGCAGCCCCCACGACAGATTCGAGCAGTACTTC. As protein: CASSPHDRFEQYF.

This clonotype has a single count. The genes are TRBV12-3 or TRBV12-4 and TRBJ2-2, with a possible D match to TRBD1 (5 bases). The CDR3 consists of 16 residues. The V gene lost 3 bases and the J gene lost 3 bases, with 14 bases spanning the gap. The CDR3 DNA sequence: TGTGCCAGCAGTTTGGGGCCGTTCGGGTACACCGGGGAGCTGTTTTTT. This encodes CASSLGPFGYTGELFF.

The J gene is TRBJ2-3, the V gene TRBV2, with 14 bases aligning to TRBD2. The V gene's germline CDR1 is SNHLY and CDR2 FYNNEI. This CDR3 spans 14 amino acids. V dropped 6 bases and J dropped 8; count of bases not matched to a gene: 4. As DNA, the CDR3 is TGTGCCAGCAGGACTAGCGGGGGGGTAGGTACGCAGTATTTT. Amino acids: CASRTSGGVGTQYF.

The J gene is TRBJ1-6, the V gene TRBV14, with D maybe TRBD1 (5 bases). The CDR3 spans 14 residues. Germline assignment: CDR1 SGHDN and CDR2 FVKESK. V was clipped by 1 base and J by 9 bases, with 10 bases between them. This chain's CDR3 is CASSQAGGSSPLHF. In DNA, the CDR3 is TGTGCCAGCAGCCAAGCTGGGGGATCTTCACCCCTCCACTTT.

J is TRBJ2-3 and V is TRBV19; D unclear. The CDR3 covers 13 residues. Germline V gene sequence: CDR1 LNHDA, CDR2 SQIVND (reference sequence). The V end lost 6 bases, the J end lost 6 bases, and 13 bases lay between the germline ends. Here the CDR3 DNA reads TGTGCCAGTAGACACGATGCCCAGGATACGCAGTATTTT. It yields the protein CASRHDAQDTQYF.

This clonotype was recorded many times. CDR3 bases: TGTGCCAGCAGCTTTCGGGCGGGTAGCTCCTACAATGAGCAGTTCTTC. As protein: CASSFRAGSSYNEQFF. The rearrangement uses TRBV5-5 and TRBJ2-1; possibly TRBD2 for D (5 bases). CDR3 length: 16 amino acids. Trimming removed 2 bases at V and 0 bases at J, with 12 bases between. Germline CDR1 reads SGHKS; CDR2 reads YYEKEE (reference sequence).

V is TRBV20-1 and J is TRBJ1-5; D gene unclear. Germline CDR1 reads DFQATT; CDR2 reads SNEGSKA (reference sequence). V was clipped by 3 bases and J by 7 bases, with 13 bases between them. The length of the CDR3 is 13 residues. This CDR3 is CSARIISSQPQHF. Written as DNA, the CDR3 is TGCAGTGCTAGGATAATCAGCAGCCAGCCCCAGCATTTT.

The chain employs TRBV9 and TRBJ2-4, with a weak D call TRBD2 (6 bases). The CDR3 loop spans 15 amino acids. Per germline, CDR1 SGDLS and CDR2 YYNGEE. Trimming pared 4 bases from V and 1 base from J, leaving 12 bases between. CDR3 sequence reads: CASSPRELAKNIQYF. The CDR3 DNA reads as TGTGCCAGCAGCCCTCGGGAGCTGGCCAAAAACATTCAGTACTTC.

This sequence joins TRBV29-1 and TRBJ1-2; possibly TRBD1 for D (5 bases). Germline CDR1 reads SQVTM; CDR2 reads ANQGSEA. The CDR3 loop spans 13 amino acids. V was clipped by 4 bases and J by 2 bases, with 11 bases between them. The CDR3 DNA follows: TGCAGCGTTGGGCAGGGTGTAAACTATGGCTACACCTTC. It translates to CSVGQGVNYGYTF.

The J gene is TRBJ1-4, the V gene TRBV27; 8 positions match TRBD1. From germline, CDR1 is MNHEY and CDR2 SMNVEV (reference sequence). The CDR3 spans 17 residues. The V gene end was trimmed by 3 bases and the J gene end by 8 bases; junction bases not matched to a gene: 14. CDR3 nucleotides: TGTGCCAGCAGTTTGTCCTCATTGACAGGGGTGAAGGAAAAACTGTTTTTT. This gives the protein CASSLSSLTGVKEKLFF.

CDR3 coding DNA: TGCGCCAGCAGCCAAGAATGGGACAGGGGAACTAATTCACCCCTCCACTTT. It codes for CASSQEWDRGTNSPLHF. The chain has TRBV4-3 and TRBJ1-6; TRBD1 agrees at 10 bases. The trim removed 0 bases at V and 6 bases at J, leaving 5 bases unmatched. The CDR3 extends over 17 amino acids. CDR1 is LGHNA and CDR2 is YSLEER in the germline V gene.

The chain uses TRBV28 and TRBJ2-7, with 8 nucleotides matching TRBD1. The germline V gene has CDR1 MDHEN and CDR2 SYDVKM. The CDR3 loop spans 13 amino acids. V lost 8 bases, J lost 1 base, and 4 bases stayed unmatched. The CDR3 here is CASDGQGSYEQYF. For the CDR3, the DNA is TGTGCCAGCGACGGACAGGGATCCTACGAGCAGTACTTC.

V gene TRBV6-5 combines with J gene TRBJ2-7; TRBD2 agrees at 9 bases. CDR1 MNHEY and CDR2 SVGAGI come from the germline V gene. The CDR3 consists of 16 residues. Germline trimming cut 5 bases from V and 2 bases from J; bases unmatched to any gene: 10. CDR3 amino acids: CASSRRASGITYEQYF. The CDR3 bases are TGTGCCAGCAGTCGCCGCGCTAGCGGGATAACCTACGAGCAGTACTTC.

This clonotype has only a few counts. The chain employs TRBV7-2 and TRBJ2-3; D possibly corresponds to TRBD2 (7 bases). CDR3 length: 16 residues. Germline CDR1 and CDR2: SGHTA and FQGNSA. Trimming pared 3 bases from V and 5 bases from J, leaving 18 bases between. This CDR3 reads CASSLGGRGTKDTQYF. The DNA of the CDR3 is TGTGCCAGCAGCTTGGGAGGGCGGGGGACAAAAGATACGCAGTATTTT.

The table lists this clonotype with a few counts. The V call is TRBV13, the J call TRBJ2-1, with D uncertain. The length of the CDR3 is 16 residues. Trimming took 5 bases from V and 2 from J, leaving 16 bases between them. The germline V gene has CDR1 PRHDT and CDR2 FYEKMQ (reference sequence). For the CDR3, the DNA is TGTGCCAGCAGCCCCCCCAGAAAGCGACCCTACAATGAGCAGTTCTTC. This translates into CASSPPRKRPYNEQFF.

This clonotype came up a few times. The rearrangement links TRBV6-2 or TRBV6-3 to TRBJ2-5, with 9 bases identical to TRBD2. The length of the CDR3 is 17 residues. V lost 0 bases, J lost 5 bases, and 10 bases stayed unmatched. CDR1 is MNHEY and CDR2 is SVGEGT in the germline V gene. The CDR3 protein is CASSYSIRTSDWETQYF. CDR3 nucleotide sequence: TGTGCCAGCAGTTACTCTATCAGGACTAGCGATTGGGAGACCCAGTACTTC.

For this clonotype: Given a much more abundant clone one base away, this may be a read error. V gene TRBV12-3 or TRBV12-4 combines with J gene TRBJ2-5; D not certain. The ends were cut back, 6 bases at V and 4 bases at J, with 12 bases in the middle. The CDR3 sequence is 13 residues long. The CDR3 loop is CASRAGPVETQYF. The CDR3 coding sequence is TGTGCCAGCAGGGCCGGGCCAGTAGAGACCCAGTACTTC.

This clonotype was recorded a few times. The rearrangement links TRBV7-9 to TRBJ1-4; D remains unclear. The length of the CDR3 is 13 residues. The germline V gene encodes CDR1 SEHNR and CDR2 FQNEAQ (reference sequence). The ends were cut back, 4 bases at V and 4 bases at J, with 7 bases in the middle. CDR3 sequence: CASSSYDNEKLFF. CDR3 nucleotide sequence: TGTGCCAGCAGCTCATACGATAATGAAAAACTGTTTTTT.

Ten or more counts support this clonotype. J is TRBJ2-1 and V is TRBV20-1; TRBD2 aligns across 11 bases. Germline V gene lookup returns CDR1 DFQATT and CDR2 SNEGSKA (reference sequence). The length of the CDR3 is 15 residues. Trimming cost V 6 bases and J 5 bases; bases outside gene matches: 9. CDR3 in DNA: TGCAGTGCCAAGCCGGGACTAGCGGCGAACAATGAGCAGTTCTTC. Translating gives CSAKPGLAANNEQFF.

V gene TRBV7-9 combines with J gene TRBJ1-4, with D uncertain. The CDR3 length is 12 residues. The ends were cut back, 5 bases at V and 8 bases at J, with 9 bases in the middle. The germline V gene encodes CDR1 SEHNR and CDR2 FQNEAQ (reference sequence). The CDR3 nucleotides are TGTGCCAGCAGCGACCGCCACGAAAAACTGTTTTTT. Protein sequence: CASSDRHEKLFF.

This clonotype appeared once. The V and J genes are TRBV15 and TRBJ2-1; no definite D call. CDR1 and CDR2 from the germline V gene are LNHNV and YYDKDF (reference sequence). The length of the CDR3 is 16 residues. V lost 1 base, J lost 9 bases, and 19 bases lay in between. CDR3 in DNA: TGTGCCACCAGCAGAGTAGTTCTGGGGTCAATGAGTGAGCAGTTCTTC. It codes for CATSRVVLGSMSEQFF.